Reported below is one T cell receptor (beta chain). This sample was taken from a study of blood T cell repertoires in COVID-19. Study summary: T cells, B-cell-depleted T cells, or PBMCs provided the cDNA or gDNA that served as material.

The V gene lost 4 bases and the J gene lost 5 bases, with 19 bases spanning the gap. This CDR3 has 15 amino acids. The germline V gene encodes CDR1 SGDLS and CDR2 YYNGEE. The authors' processing: Estimation of nucleated cell counts relied on the amplification of reference gene primers. Profiling relied on immunoSEQ multiplex PCR, and the TCRdb table lists in-frame clones only, not all of them. D and trimming come from the DNA, and the V and J calls and clone size come from that table. The table lists fewer than 110,000 clones, 70% to 90% of them singletons. This TCR derives from a man aged 45-65 years with active or convalescent COVID-19. Sequencing was done on a sample of peripheral blood. This rearrangement joins TRBV9 to TRBJ2-7; D gene ambiguous. DNA for the CDR3: TGTGCCAGCAGCCCCCAAAGGAGCTCGTATAACGAGCAGTACTTC. As protein: CASSPQRSSYNEQYF.